The rows below give T cell receptor beta chains drawn from one sample of a study of T-cell reconstitution after alpha-beta-depleted transplantation in children. MiXCR was run by TCRdb on the PCR reads, yielding one entry per CDR3 protein. The sample has 250,000 to 400,000 distinct CDR3 sequences, 20% to 30% seen once. Source: PBMCs, mostly from graft donor cells, taken 180 days after TCRalphabeta/CD19-depleted stem cell transplant. The receptors were gathered from a male patient younger than 18 who had a stem cell transplant for acute lymphoblastic leukemia, so the T cells may come from the graft donor. The CDR3 runs from the conserved cysteine through the conserved F or W. The D gene is left open where the match is weak. Only part of the rows carry a size: once, few, many, or a class if the clone is expanded.

cdr3_aa cdr3_nt d_call j_call v_call clone_size
CASSGTGDSTYEQYF TGTGCCAGCAGTGGGACAGGGGACTCCACCTACGAGCAGTACTTC TRBD1 TRBJ2-7 TRBV28 -
CASSRGPAALHPQHF TGTGCCAGCAGCCGGGGACCGGCAGCACTCCATCCCCAGCATTTT - TRBJ1-5 TRBV12-3/TRBV12-4 -
CATSRRSGSRVADTQYF TGTGCCACCAGCAGACGGAGCGGGAGCAGGGTCGCAGATACGCAGTATTTT TRBD2 TRBJ2-3 TRBV15 -
CASSLYFAGGRYNEQFF TGTGCCAGCAGTTTATACTTCGCGGGAGGTCGCTACAATGAGCAGTTCTTC TRBD2 TRBJ2-1 TRBV28 once
CASSKGGDGEAFF TGTGCCAGCAGCAAGGGCGGGGACGGGGAAGCTTTCTTT - TRBJ1-1 TRBV11-2 few
CASSRDRLQETQYF TGCGCCAGCAGTCGAGACAGGCTCCAAGAGACCCAGTACTTC - TRBJ2-5 TRBV10-1 many
CATSDPGGGQGDEKLFF TGTGCCACCAGTGACCCAGGGGGGGGACAGGGGGATGAAAAACTGTTTTTT TRBD1 TRBJ1-4 TRBV24-1 few
CASGRVYSGELFF TGTGCCAGCGGGAGGGTGTACTCCGGGGAGCTGTTTTTT TRBD2 TRBJ2-2 TRBV12-3/TRBV12-4 few
CASSSGLAGGSYEQYF TGCGCCAGCAGCTCGGGACTAGCGGGCGGTAGCTACGAGCAGTACTTC TRBD2 TRBJ2-7 TRBV5-1 few
CASSPPGLQGYGELFF TGTGCCAGCAGCCCTCCGGGTCTACAGGGATACGGGGAGCTGTTTTTT - TRBJ2-2 TRBV5-4 few
CATRSGGETQYF TGTGCCACCAGGTCAGGGGGCGAGACCCAGTACTTC TRBD1 TRBJ2-5 TRBV24-1 -
CASSKQILYGYTF TGTGCCAGCAGTAAACAGATCCTCTATGGCTACACCTTC - TRBJ1-2 TRBV12-3/TRBV12-4 few
CASSFRSGASPGYTF TGCGCCAGCAGCTTCCGCTCGGGTGCCAGCCCTGGCTACACCTTC - TRBJ1-2 TRBV5-1 -
CASSALGLRVTDTQYF TGTGCCAGCAGCGCCCTCGGGCTACGAGTTACAGATACGCAGTATTTT - TRBJ2-3 TRBV9 few
CASSLSSGFQETQYF TGTGCCAGCAGCCTGTCGTCGGGGTTCCAAGAGACCCAGTACTTC - TRBJ2-5 TRBV7-2 few
CASSSDSGRTHNEQFF TGTGCCAGCAGTTCGGATAGCGGGAGAACCCACAATGAGCAGTTCTTC TRBD2 TRBJ2-1 TRBV12-3/TRBV12-4 -
CSARGKGPTGWNTEAFF TGCAGTGCTAGAGGTAAGGGGCCGACAGGATGGAACACTGAAGCTTTCTTT - TRBJ1-1 TRBV20-1 -
CASSDEDYPRTYNEQFF TGTGCCAGCAGTGACGAGGATTACCCTAGAACCTACAATGAGCAGTTCTTC - TRBJ2-1 TRBV25-1 few
CAAGTFATNYEQYF TGCGCCGCCGGAACATTCGCGACTAACTACGAGCAGTACTTC - TRBJ2-7 TRBV10-1 few
CSARDGALAGQETQYF TGCAGTGCTAGAGACGGGGCGCTAGCGGGACAAGAGACCCAGTACTTC TRBD2 TRBJ2-5 TRBV20-1 -
CASSRQGDEQYF TGTGCCAGCTCACGACAGGGGGACGAGCAGTACTTC TRBD1 TRBJ2-7 TRBV18 few
CASTRGGSADSYEQYF TGTGCCAGCACCAGGGGCGGCAGTGCCGACTCCTACGAGCAGTACTTC - TRBJ2-7 TRBV21-1 few
CASSIGPGAQETQYF TGTGCCAGTAGTATAGGCCCGGGAGCACAAGAGACCCAGTACTTC - TRBJ2-5 TRBV19 -
CASSLNGIHTDTQYF TGTGCCAGCAGCTTAAACGGCATACACACAGATACGCAGTATTTT - TRBJ2-3 TRBV7-3 -
CASSLKGGQVHVLSGNTIYF TGCGCCAGCAGCCTAAAGGGGGGCCAGGTGCACGTTCTCTCTGGAAACACCATATATTTT - TRBJ1-3 TRBV4-1 many
CASSLDGSGDTQYF TGCGCCAGCAGCTTGGACGGGAGTGGAGATACGCAGTATTTT - TRBJ2-3 TRBV5-1 -
CASSARVNTEAFF TGTGCCAGCAGTGCGAGGGTGAACACTGAAGCTTTCTTT - TRBJ1-1 TRBV12-3/TRBV12-4 few
CASSSNWREGRNEQFF TGTGCCAGCAGCAGCAACTGGCGGGAGGGCCGCAATGAGCAGTTCTTC TRBD2 TRBJ2-1 TRBV12-3/TRBV12-4 -